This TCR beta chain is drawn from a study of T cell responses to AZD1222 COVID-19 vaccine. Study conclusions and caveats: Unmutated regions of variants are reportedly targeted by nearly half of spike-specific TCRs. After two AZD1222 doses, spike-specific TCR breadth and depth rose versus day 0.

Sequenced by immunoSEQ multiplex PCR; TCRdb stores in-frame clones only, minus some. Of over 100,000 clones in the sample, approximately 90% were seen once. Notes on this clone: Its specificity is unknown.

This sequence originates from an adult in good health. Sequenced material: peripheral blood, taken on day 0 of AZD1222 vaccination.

CDR3 sequence reads: CASSQDWADNSPLHF. In DNA form, the CDR3 reads TGTGCCAGCAGCCAAGATTGGGCGGATAATTCACCCCTCCACTTT. The V call is TRBV3-1 (or the pseudogene TRBV3-2), the J call TRBJ1-6; D gene uncertain. V lost 0 bases, J lost 5 bases, and 8 bases lay in between. The CDR3 has 15 amino acids. The germline CDR1 and CDR2 sequences are LGHDT and YNNKEL (reference sequence).